The clone carrying this T cell receptor (beta chain) occurred a few times. The table came from immunoSEQ multiplex PCR; TCRdb's copy has only in-frame clones and leaves some out. The data contain 300,000 to 450,000 clones, roughly 77% of them singletons. V was shortened by 6 bases and J by 2 bases, with 11 bases between the two germline ends. The CDR3 is 14 residues long. Germline CDR1 is LGHNT and CDR2 is FRNRAP. This entry belongs to a study of blood T cell repertoires in COVID-19. About the study: Samples representing acute and convalescent COVID-19 were sourced from the United States, Italy and Spain.

This chain connects TRBV12-5 to TRBJ1-3; D is possibly TRBD1 (5 bases). The TCR sequence derives from a human donor with acute or convalescent COVID-19. The donor label of this sample is uncertain. Sequenced material: peripheral blood. CDR3 bases: TGTGCTAGTGGCCCAGGGTTAGCTGGAAACACCATATATTTT. Translation: CASGPGLAGNTIYF.